Judged by abundance, the clone carrying this T cell receptor (beta chain) is medium-sized. As yet, its antigen is unknown. Time point defined: patch test 2, 6 weeks after DPC sensitization. The sample's treatment: therapeutic diphenylcyclopropenone sensitization with weekly scalp DPC. The study drew its donors from alopecia patients who were 18 to 70 years old and suitable for DPC. This CDR3 region has 14 residues. V lost 3 bases and J lost 2, with 13 bases in between. Germline loops: CDR1 DFQATT, CDR2 SNEGSKA (reference sequence). The sample belongs to a study of human T cells and chemical hapten exposure. Study in general: A roughly 2 cm by roughly 2 cm inner upper arm patch received 2% DPC for sensitization. Study-level points and caveats: As patch test score rose, PT1 expanded TCR counts tended to rise as well. With regard to DPC sensitization, TCRs above 1 in 1000 frequency did not change.

One entry per CDR3 protein results from TCRdb running MiXCR on the RACE reads. The sample lists 110,000 or so distinct CDR3 sequences; less than 10% were seen once. The receptor comes from a woman in her thirties or forties with alopecia areata. Some clones in this sample may be carry-over from other donors' samples. The sequences come from whole blood, collected in connection with sensitization to the hapten diphenylcyclopropenone (DPC). The chain is built from TRBV20-1 and TRBJ2-5; possibly TRBD1 for D (5 bases). CDR3 nucleotides: TGCAGTGCTAGCGGGCTGGGGCAGCAAGAGACCCAGTACTTC. This encodes CSASGLGQQETQYF.